A single sample is the source of the 8 T cell receptor beta chains below, sequenced in a study of cytomegalovirus exposure and HLA in healthy donors. Primers included in the PCR were 60 Vbeta and 13 Jbeta primers. Some clones are missing from TCRdb's copy, which holds only in-frame ones; the method was immunoSEQ multiplex PCR. Among more than 200,000 clones listed, about three quarters were seen once. The sequenced sample was PBMCs. Receptors originate from a man aged 18 to 30 in good health and CMV-seronegative.

The chain has TRBV6-5 and TRBJ2-7; 7 positions match TRBD1. The CDR3 loop spans 15 amino acids. Per the germline V gene, CDR1 is MNHEY and CDR2 is SVGAGI. Losses at the gene ends were 4 bases for V and 4 bases for J; bases not matched to a gene: 10. The CDR3 coding sequence is TGTGCCAGCAGTTTATACAGGGGTAAATTGTACGAGCAGTACTTC. It encodes CASSLYRGKLYEQYF.

The chain employs TRBV7-6 and TRBJ2-1; 10 bases align to TRBD2. Germline assignment: CDR1 SGHVS and CDR2 FNYEAQ. V lost 6 bases, J lost 6 bases, and 11 bases stayed unmatched. This CDR3 spans 16 amino acids. CDR3 sequence: CASSPNSGRVTNEQFF. For the CDR3, the DNA is TGTGCCAGCAGTCCTAACAGCGGGAGGGTAACCAATGAGCAGTTCTTC.

This chain connects TRBV6-6 to TRBJ2-3; TRBD2 aligns across 12 bases. The trim removed 8 bases at V and 3 bases at J, leaving 6 bases unmatched. There are 15 residues in the CDR3. The germline CDR1 and CDR2 sequences are MNHNY and SVGAGI (reference sequence). CDR3 sequence: CASVETSGGTDTQYF. The CDR3 DNA reads TGTGCCAGCGTGGAGACTAGCGGGGGAACAGATACGCAGTATTTT.

The chain recombines TRBV11-3 with TRBJ2-5; 8 positions agree with TRBD1. The CDR3 is made up of 17 amino acids. The V segment lost 2 bases and the J segment 6 bases; nucleotides outside the gene matches: 14. The V gene's germline CDR1 is SGHNT and CDR2 YENEEA. The DNA of the CDR3 is TGTGCCAGCAGCTTACATCCCGGACAGGGACTGTTAAAGACCCAGTACTTC. Translating gives CASSLHPGQGLLKTQYF.

This chain links TRBV19 with TRBJ2-3; 7 nucleotides agree with TRBD1. The germline V gene encodes CDR1 LNHDA and CDR2 SQIVND (reference sequence). The CDR3 is 18 amino acids. Trimming at V came to 5 bases and at J to 1 base, leaving 15 bases not matched to a gene. DNA of the CDR3: TGTGCCAGTAGTTCTAACCCCAGGGGGTATGATGGCACAGATACGCAGTATTTT. Residues: CASSSNPRGYDGTDTQYF.

The gene calls are TRBV30 and TRBJ1-4; D call uncertain. Germline values: CDR1 GTSNPN, CDR2 SVGIG (reference sequence). V lost 3 bases and J lost 7, with 9 bases in between. This CDR3 has 12 residues. The CDR3 reads CAWRRASEKLFF. The CDR3 DNA follows: TGTGCCTGGAGGCGGGCTAGTGAAAAACTGTTTTTT.

This rearrangement joins TRBV2 to TRBJ1-1; possible D gene TRBD1, 5 bases. Trimming removed 4 bases from V and 0 bases from J, with 15 bases in between. Germline V lookup: CDR1 SNHLY, CDR2 FYNNEI. The CDR3 loop spans 16 amino acids. CDR3 coding DNA: TGTGCCAGCAGTGGGAGTCTACAGGATATGAACACTGAAGCTTTCTTT. This sequence encodes CASSGSLQDMNTEAFF.

This clone was recorded a few times. The rearrangement joins TRBV5-5 to TRBJ2-7; tentatively, D is TRBD1 (6 bases). Germline-derived CDR1 and CDR2 are SGHKS and YYEKEE (reference sequence). The CDR3 totals 13 residues. V gave up 3 bases and J gave up 6 bases, with 13 bases separating them. As DNA, the CDR3 is TGTGCCAGCAGCTCCCGGGACATTGCCGAGCAGTACTTC. Translated, it gives CASSSRDIAEQYF.